This T cell receptor beta chain is drawn from a study of blood T cell repertoires in COVID-19 (dated by TCRdb to 2020 to 2021). Concerning the study at large: The collaborator samples originated in the United States, Italy and Spain and spanned the acute and convalescent phases of COVID-19. Subjects who had been exposed to COVID-19, were actively infected with it, or had recovered from it provided the deeply sampled blood TCRbeta repertoires that made up the dataset. Samples were obtained from the ongoing ImmuneRACE study (first 160 participants) and from over 1,000 subjects provided by 6 global collaborators. The material from the prospective study consisted of cDNA or gDNA derived from T cells, B-cell-depleted T cells, or PBMCs. Where HLA class I and class II types were available, the types were taken from metadata supplied by the sample provider, not from assay-based typing. A de-identified subject ID, COVID-19 status, age in years and sex were almost always included in the sample metadata. The repertoires were made available in a free public database intended to serve as a resource for research on the immune response to SARS-CoV-2.

Another Seattle source contributed samples from volunteer blood donors who had recovered from COVID-19. The collaborating institutions used their own protocols to collect whole blood in K2EDTA tubes. For TCRbeta analysis, collaborators shipped samples as frozen whole blood, isolated PBMCs, or DNA extracted from either of those sample types. Worth noting for this clone: The clone's antigen remains unknown. No qualities accompany the bases; no much larger clone lies one base away.

The CDR3, cysteine through phenylalanine, is 17 amino acids long. This entry keeps only the CDR3 DNA: 51 bases, framed from base 1. Trimmed from V: 1 base; trimmed from J: 7 bases; junction bases lacking a gene match: 15. The CDR1 and CDR2 encoded by the germline V gene are MGHRA and YSYEKL. TCRbeta CDR3 regions were amplified from genomic DNA by means of the immunoSEQ Assay, a bias-controlled multiplex PCR. The authors' analysis ran thus. Within the assay, amplification of reference gene primers was used to estimate how many nucleated cells each sample contained. To quantify the absolute abundance of each unique TCRbeta CDR3 rearrangement, sequence reads were collapsed and filtered. For each sample, productive Simpson clonality was calculated by taking the square root of Simpson's diversity index across productive rearrangements. Entries here come from immuneACCESS through TCRdb and include only in-frame sequences with V and J called. Some clones fail to appear in such tables; in the studies checked, an unresolved V gene covers under half of the shortfall, and the cause of the remainder is unknown. V and J calls and clone size are those listed in that table; D and trimming were worked out from the DNA. Present in this sample are a few hundred thousand clones, less than 90% of which were seen just once. Over 1.5% of the sample rests with the top ten.

Overall study outcomes, separate from this receptor: Clinical and demographic metadata were provided uncurated, with the amount varying by source and participant.

The rearranged chain carries TRBV4-1 and TRBJ2-7; TRBD2 agrees with 8 junctional bases. This TCR derives from a woman aged 35 to 49 who had recovered from COVID-19. Sequencing was done on a sample of peripheral blood. At the DNA level, the sequence is TGCGCCAGCAGCCAAGGTTCCTATTTAGCGGGGCGAGGAGAGCAGTACTTC. The resulting protein is CASSQGSYLAGRGEQYF.